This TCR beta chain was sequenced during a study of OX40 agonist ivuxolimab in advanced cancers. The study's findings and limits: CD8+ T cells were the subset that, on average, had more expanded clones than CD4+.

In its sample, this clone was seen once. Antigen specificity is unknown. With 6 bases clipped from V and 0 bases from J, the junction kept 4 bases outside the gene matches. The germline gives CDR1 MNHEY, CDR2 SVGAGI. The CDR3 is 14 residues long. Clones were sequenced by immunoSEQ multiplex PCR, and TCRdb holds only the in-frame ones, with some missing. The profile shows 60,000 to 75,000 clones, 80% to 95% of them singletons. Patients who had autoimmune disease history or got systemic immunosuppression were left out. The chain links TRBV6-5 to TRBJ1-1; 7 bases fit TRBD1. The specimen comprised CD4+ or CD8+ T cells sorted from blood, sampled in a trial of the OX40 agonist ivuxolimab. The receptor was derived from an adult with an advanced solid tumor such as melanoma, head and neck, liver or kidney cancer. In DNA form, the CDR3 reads TGTGCCAGCAGAACGACAGGGTTGAACACTGAAGCTTTCTTT. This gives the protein CASRTTGLNTEAFF.